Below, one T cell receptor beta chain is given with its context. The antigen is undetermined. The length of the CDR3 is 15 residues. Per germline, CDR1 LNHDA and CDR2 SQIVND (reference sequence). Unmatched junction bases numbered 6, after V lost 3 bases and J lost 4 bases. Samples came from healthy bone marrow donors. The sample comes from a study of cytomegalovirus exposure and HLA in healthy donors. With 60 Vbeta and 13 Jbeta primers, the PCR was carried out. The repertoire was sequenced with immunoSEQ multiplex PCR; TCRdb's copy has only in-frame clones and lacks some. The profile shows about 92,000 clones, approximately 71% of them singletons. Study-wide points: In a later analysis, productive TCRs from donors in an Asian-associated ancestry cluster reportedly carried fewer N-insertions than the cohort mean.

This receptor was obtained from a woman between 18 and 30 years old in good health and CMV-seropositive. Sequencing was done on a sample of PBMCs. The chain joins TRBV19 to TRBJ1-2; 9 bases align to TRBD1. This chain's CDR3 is CASSIVTGGVYGYTF. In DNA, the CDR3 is TGTGCCAGTAGTATTGTAACAGGGGGCGTCTATGGCTACACCTTC.